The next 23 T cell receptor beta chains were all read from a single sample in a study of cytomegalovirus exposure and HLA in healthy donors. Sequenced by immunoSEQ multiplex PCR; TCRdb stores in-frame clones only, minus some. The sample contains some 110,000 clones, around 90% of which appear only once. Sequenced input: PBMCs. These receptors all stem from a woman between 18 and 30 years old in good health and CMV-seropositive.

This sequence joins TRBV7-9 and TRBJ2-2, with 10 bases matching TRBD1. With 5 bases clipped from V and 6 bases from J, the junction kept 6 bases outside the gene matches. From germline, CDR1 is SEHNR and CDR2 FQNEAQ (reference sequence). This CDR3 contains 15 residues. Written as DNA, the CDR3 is TGTGCCAGCAGCCCCGGACAGGGGGTGCCCGGGGAGCTGTTTTTT. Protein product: CASSPGQGVPGELFF.

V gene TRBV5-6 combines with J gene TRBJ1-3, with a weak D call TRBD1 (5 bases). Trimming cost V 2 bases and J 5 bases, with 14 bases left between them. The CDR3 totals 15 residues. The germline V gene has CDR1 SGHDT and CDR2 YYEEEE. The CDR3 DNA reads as TGTGCCAGCAGCTTACGCGGGACCGGGCGAAACACCATATATTTT. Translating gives CASSLRGTGRNTIYF.

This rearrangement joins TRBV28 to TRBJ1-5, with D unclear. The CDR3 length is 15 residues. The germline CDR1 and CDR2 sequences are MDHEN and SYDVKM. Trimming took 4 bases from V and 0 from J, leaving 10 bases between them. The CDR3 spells CASSSAVISNQPQHF. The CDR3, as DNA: TGTGCCAGCAGTTCCGCGGTCATTAGCAATCAGCCCCAGCATTTT.

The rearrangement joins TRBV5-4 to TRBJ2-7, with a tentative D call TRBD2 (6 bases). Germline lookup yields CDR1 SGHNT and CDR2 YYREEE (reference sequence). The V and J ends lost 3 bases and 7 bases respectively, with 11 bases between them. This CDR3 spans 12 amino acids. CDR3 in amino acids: CASSSPGGEQYF. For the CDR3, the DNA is TGTGCCAGCAGCTCCCCCGGGGGAGAGCAGTACTTC.

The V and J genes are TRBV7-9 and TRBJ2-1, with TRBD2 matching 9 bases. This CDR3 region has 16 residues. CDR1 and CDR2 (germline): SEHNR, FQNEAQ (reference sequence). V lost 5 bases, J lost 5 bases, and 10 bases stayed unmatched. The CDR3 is CASSPTTSGPNNEQFF. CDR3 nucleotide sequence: TGTGCCAGCAGCCCTACGACTAGCGGACCTAACAATGAGCAGTTCTTC.

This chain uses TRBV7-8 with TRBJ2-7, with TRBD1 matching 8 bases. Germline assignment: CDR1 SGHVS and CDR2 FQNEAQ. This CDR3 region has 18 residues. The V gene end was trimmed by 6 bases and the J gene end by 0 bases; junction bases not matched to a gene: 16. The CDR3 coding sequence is TGTGCCAGCAGGGGATTCTCCGAGGGACAGGCGTTCTCCTACGAGCAGTACTTC. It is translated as CASRGFSEGQAFSYEQYF.

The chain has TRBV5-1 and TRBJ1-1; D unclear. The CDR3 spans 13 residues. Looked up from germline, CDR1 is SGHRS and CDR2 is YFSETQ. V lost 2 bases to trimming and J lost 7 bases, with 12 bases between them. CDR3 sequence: CASSFTGDGEAFF. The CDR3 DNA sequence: TGCGCCAGCAGCTTCACGGGTGATGGTGAAGCTTTCTTT.

CDR3 residues: CAISDGDSASTDTQYF. The CDR3 DNA is TGTGCCATCAGTGATGGCGACAGCGCTAGCACAGATACGCAGTATTTT. The rearrangement uses TRBV10-3 and TRBJ2-3, with D possibly matching TRBD1 (5 bases). The CDR3 extends over 16 amino acids. V dropped 3 bases and J dropped 0 bases, with 13 bases sitting between them. CDR1 is ENHRY, CDR2 SYGVKD, per germline.

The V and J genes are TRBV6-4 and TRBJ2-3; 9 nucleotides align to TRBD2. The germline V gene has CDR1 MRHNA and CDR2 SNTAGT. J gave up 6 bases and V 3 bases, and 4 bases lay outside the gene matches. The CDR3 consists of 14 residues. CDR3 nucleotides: TGTGCCAGCAGTGAGGCTAGCGGGGCGGATACGCAGTATTTT. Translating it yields CASSEASGADTQYF.

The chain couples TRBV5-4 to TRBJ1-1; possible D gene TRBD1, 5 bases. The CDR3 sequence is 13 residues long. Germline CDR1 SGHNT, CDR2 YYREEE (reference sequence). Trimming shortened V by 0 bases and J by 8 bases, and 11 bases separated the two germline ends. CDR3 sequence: CASSLGLGGEAFF. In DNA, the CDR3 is TGTGCCAGCAGCTTGGGCCTTGGGGGGGAAGCTTTCTTT. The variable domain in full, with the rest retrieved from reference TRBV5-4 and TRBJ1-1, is ETGVTQSPTHLIKTRGQQVTLRCSSQSGHNTVSWYQQALGQGPQFIFQYYREEENGRGNFPPRFSGLQFPNYSSELNVNALELDDSALYLCASSLGLGGEAFFGQGTRLTVV.

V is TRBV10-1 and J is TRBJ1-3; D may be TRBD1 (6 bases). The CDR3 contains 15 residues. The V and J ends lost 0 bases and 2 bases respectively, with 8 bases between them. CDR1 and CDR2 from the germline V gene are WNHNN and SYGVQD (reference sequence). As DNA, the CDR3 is TGCGCCAGCAGTGAGTCGCCAGGGGCTGGAAACACCATATATTTT. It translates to CASSESPGAGNTIYF.

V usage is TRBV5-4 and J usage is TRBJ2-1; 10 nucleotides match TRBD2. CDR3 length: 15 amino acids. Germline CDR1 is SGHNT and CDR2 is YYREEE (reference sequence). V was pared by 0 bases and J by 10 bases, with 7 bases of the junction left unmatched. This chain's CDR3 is CASSLGGSGGTEQFF. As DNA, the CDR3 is TGTGCCAGCAGCTTGGGGGGTAGCGGGGGGACGGAGCAGTTCTTC.

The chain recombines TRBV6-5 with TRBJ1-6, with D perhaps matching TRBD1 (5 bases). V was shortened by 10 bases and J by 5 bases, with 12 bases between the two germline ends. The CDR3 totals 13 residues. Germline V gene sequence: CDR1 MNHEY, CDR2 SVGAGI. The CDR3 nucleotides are TGTGCCACTACGACAGCCAATAATTCACCCCTCCACTTT. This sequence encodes CATTTANNSPLHF.

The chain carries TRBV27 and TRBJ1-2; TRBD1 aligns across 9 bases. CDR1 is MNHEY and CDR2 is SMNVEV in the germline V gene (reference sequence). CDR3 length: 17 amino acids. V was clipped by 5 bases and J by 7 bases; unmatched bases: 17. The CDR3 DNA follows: TGTGCCAGCAGTCCAGCGGACAGACAGGGGGTGACTGGTGGCTACACCTTC. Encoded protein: CASSPADRQGVTGGYTF.

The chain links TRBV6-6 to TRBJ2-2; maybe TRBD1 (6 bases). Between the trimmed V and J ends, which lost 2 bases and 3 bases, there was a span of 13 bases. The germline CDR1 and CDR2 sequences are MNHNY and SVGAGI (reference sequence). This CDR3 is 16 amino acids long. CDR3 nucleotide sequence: TGTGCCAGCAGTTACGGTACAGGGATCGACACCGGGGAGCTGTTTTTT. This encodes CASSYGTGIDTGELFF.

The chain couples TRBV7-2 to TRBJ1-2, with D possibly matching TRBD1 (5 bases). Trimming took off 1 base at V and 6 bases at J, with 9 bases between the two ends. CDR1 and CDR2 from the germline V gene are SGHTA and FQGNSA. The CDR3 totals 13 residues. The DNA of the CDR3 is TGTGCCAGCAGCTTAGGTTGGGGCGATGGCTACACCTTC. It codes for CASSLGWGDGYTF.

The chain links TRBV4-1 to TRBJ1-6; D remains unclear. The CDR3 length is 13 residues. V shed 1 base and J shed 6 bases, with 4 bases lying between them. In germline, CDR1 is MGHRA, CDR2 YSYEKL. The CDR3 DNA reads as TGCGCCAGCAGCCAAGTCGGTAATTCACCCCTCCACTTT. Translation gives CASSQVGNSPLHF.

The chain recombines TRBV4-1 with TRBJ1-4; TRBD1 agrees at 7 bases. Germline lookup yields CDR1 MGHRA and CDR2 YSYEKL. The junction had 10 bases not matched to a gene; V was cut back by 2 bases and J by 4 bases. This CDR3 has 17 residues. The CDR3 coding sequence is TGCGCCAGCAGCCAACCCCCTCGACAGGGTTATAATGAAAAACTGTTTTTT. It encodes CASSQPPRQGYNEKLFF.

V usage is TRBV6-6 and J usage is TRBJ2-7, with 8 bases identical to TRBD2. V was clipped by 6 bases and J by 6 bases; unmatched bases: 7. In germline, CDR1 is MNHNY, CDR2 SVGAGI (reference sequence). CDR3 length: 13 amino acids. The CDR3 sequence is CASSSGLAVEQYF. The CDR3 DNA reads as TGTGCCAGCAGCTCCGGACTAGCCGTCGAGCAGTACTTC.

The CDR3 is CASSTSGGLSSYNEQFF. DNA for the CDR3: TGTGCCAGCAGTACTAGCGGGGGCCTGAGCTCCTACAATGAGCAGTTCTTC. This chain connects TRBV28 to TRBJ2-1; 11 bases match TRBD2. With 5 bases clipped from V and 0 bases from J, the junction kept 6 bases outside the gene matches. The germline CDR1 and CDR2 sequences are MDHEN and SYDVKM. The CDR3 extends over 17 amino acids.

In nucleotides, the CDR3 is TGCGCCAGCAAGGGACTACCTAGCACAGATACGCAGTATTTT. Protein sequence: CASKGLPSTDTQYF. The chain carries TRBV5-1 and TRBJ2-3, with 7 positions matching TRBD2. CDR1 SGHRS and CDR2 YFSETQ come from the germline V gene. V gave up 6 bases and J gave up 0 bases; unmatched junction bases: 4. This CDR3 is built from 14 residues.

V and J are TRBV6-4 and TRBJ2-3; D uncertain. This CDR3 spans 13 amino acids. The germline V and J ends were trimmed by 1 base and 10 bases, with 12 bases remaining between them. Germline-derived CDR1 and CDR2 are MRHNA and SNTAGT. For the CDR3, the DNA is TGTGCCAGCAGTGACTTTGCAGGTTCTTCGCAGTATTTT. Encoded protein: CASSDFAGSSQYF.

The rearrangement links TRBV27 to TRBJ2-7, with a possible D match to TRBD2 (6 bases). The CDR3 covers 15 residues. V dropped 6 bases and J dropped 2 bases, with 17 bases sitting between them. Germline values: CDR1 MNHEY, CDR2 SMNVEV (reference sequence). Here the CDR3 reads CASSPNGGATYEQYF. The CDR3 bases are TGTGCCAGCAGCCCGAACGGCGGGGCAACCTACGAGCAGTACTTC.